The 2 T cell receptor beta chains below all came from one sample that was sequenced in a study of blood T cells in healthy people across ages. The authors ran a second PCR of roughly 6 to 12 cycles using a sample-barcoded 5' primer and a J-beta primer mix. TCRdb ran MiXCR on the 5' RACE reads and lists one entry per CDR3 protein. The sample includes hundreds of thousands of distinct CDR3 sequences, about 30% seen only once; the top ten take more than 15%. Specimen: blood. The receptors were sampled from an elderly woman in good health.

This chain connects TRBV4-2 to TRBJ2-3; D gene uncertain. Germline CDR1 is LGHNA and CDR2 is YNFKEQ. V was trimmed by 7 bases and J by 8 bases, leaving 13 bases between them. The CDR3 is made up of 12 amino acids. In nucleotides, the CDR3 is TGTGCCAGCACCACGCTGGACCGTACGCAGTATTTT. This sequence encodes CASTTLDRTQYF.

This clonotype was seen many times. A read error may be the cause here, since a much bigger clone is one base away. V gene TRBV7-2 combines with J gene TRBJ2-7, with D tentatively TRBD2 (5 bases). CDR1 and CDR2 from the germline V gene are SGHTA and FQGNSA. V dropped 7 bases and J dropped 9 bases, with 16 bases sitting between them. This CDR3 has 12 residues. CDR3 protein: CASNAGSSGQYF. As DNA, the CDR3 is TGTGCCAGCAACGCGGGCTCAAGCGGGCAGTACTTC.